This T cell receptor beta chain was sequenced during a study of T cells after yellow fever vaccination. Findings of the study overall: Weaker, the secondary response had a peak occurring faster, on day 5 versus 15. Post-booster repertoires contained most primary-vaccination clones again (96% CD4, around 88% CD8).

On this clonotype: The antigen is unknown.

One entry per CDR3 protein results from TCRdb running MiXCR on the 5' RACE reads. The data show a few hundred thousand distinct CDR3 sequences, approximately 3.8% seen once. V was pared by 5 bases and J by 10 bases, with 26 bases between. The germline V gene has CDR1 SGHAT and CDR2 FQDESV (reference sequence). CDR3 length: 16 amino acids. This TCR was sampled from a man between 18 and 29 years old who received the YFV17D yellow fever vaccine. This material consisted of PBMCs, taken on the day of the yellow fever booster vaccination. The V call is TRBV11-1, the J call TRBJ2-5; D is perhaps TRBD1 or TRBD2 (7 bases each). The CDR3, as DNA: TGTGCCAGCAGCCCAGGCGGGGGACAGTCCCCTGCGGACCAGTACTTC. Amino acids: CASSPGGGQSPADQYF.